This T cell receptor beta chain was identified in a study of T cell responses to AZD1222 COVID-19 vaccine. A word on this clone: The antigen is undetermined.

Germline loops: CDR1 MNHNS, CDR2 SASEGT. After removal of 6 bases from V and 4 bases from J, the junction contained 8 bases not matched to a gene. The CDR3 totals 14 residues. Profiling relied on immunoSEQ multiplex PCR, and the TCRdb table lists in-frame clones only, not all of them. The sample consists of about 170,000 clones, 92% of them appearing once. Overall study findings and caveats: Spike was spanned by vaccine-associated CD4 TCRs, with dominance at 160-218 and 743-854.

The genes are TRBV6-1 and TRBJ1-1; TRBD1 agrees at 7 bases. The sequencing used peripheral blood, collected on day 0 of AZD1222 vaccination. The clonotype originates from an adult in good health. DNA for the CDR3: TGTGCCAGCAGCGATCAGGGGGTTATCACTGAAGCTTTCTTT. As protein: CASSDQGVITEAFF.